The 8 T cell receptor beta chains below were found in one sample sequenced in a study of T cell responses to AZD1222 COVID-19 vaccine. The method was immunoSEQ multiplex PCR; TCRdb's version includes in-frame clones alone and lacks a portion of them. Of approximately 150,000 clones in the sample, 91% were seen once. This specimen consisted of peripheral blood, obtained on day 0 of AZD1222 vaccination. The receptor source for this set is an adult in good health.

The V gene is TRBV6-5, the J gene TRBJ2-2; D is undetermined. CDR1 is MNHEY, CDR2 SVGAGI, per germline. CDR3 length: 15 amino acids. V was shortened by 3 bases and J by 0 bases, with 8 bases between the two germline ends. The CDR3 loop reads CASSYGSTNTGELFF. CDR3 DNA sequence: TGTGCCAGCAGTTATGGATCCACGAACACCGGGGAGCTGTTTTTT.

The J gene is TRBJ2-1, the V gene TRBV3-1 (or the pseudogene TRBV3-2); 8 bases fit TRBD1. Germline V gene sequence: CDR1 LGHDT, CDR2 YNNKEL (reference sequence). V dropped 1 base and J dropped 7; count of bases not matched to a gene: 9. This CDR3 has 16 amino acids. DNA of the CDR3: TGTGCCAGCAGCCAAGTTGCCGGACAGGGTGTGAATGAGCAGTTCTTC. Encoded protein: CASSQVAGQGVNEQFF.

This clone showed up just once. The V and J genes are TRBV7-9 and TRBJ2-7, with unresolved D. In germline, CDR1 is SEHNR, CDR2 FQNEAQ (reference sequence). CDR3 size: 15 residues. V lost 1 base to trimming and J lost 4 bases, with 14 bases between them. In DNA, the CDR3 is TGTGCCAGCAGCTTAGACGTAGGAGAAATTTACGAGCAGTACTTC. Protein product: CASSLDVGEIYEQYF.

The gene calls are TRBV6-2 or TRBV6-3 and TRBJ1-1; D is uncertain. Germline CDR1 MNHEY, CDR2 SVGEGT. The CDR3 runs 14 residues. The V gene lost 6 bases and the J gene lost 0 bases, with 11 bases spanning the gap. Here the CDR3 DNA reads TGTGCCAGCAGCCCCCCCAGCGTGAACACTGAAGCTTTCTTT. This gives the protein CASSPPSVNTEAFF.

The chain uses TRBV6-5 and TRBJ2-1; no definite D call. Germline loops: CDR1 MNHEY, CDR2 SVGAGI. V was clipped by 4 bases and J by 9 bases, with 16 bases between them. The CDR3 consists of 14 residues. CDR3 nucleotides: TGTGCCAGCAGTTCCACCTTTCAAGGCAGTGAGCAGTTCTTC. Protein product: CASSSTFQGSEQFF.

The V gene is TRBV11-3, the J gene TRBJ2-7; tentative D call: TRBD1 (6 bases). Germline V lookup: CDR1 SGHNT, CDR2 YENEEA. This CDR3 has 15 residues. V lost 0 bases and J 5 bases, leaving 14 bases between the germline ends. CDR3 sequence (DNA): TGTGCCAGCAGCTTAGATGGCCCAGGGGACGACGAGCAGTACTTC. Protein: CASSLDGPGDDEQYF.

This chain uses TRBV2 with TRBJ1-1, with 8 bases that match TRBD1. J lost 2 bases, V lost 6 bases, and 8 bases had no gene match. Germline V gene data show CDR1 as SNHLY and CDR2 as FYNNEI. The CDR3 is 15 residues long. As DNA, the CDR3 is TGTGCCAGCAGACCCGGGACAGGCGCAAACACTGAAGCTTTCTTT. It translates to CASRPGTGANTEAFF.

CDR3 protein: CAWSFGQATPSGANVLTF. In DNA form, the CDR3 reads TGTGCCTGGAGTTTCGGGCAGGCTACACCCTCTGGGGCCAACGTCCTGACTTTC. This chain connects TRBV30 to TRBJ2-6; D gene ambiguous. Looked up from germline, CDR1 is GTSNPN and CDR2 is SVGIG (reference sequence). The germline V and J ends were trimmed by 2 bases and 0 bases, with 17 bases remaining between them. CDR3 length: 18 residues.